One sample yielded the 22 T cell receptor beta chains listed below, sequenced in a study of blood T cell repertoires in COVID-19. TCRdb's table, derived via immunoSEQ multiplex PCR, lists solely in-frame clones and lacks some. This table holds more than 200,000 clones, approximately 84% found once. The sequenced material came from peripheral blood. These receptors came from a woman aged 80 or older with acute or convalescent COVID-19.

This sequence joins TRBV19 and TRBJ1-5; TRBD1 agrees at 7 bases. The J segment lost 2 bases and the V segment lost 5 bases, leaving 6 bases of the junction unmatched. The CDR3 extends over 15 amino acids. CDR1 is LNHDA and CDR2 is SQIVND in the germline V gene (reference sequence). The CDR3 bases are TGTGCCAGTAGTTTCCGACAGGGTGGCAATCAGCCCCAGCATTTT. Protein sequence: CASSFRQGGNQPQHF.

This chain links TRBV6-5 with TRBJ2-5; TRBD2 aligns across 7 bases. Germline assignment: CDR1 MNHEY and CDR2 SVGAGI. V was clipped by 9 bases and J by 3 bases; unmatched bases: 13. This CDR3 has 15 amino acids. The chain's CDR3 is CASWLAGSPEETQYF. In nucleotides, the CDR3 is TGTGCCAGTTGGTTAGCGGGCAGTCCTGAAGAGACCCAGTACTTC.

The chain is built from TRBV5-1 and TRBJ1-1, with a possible D match to TRBD1 (6 bases). CDR1 and CDR2 (germline): SGHRS, YFSETQ. The CDR3 is 12 amino acids. V was pared by 4 bases and J by 5 bases, with 9 bases between. CDR3 protein: CASSARGTEAFF. CDR3 DNA sequence: TGCGCCAGCAGCGCCAGGGGAACTGAAGCTTTCTTT.

V is TRBV18 and J is TRBJ1-4, with D perhaps TRBD1 (6 bases). The CDR3 is 15 amino acids. Germline V gives CDR1 KGHSH, CDR2 LQKENI. V was pared by 0 bases and J by 2 bases, with 7 bases between. Here the CDR3 DNA reads TGTGCCAGCTCACCACCGGGGGCGACTAATGAAAAACTGTTTTTT. Amino acid sequence: CASSPPGATNEKLFF.

This clone was seen a handful of times. This sequence joins TRBV27 and TRBJ1-6, with a tentative D call TRBD1 (6 bases). The length of the CDR3 is 16 residues. With 6 bases removed from V and 5 bases from J, the gap between germline ends came to 17 bases. Germline lookup yields CDR1 MNHEY and CDR2 SMNVEV (reference sequence). The CDR3 loop reads CASSLAGTRDNSPLHF. DNA for the CDR3: TGTGCCAGCAGCCTAGCCGGGACAAGGGATAATTCACCCCTCCACTTT.

The chain recombines TRBV6-1 with TRBJ1-5; D unresolved. The CDR3 is made up of 15 amino acids. Deletions cut 3 bases from V and 4 bases from J, with 13 bases between. The V gene's germline CDR1 is MNHNS and CDR2 SASEGT. This CDR3 reads CASSDNRAENQPQHF. The DNA for the CDR3 is TGTGCCAGCAGTGATAACCGTGCTGAGAATCAGCCCCAGCATTTT.

This clone was seen a handful of times. The rearrangement links TRBV5-5 to TRBJ1-2, with 10 bases aligning to TRBD1. This CDR3 region has 15 residues. CDR1 SGHKS and CDR2 YYEKEE come from the germline V gene (reference sequence). Germline trimming cut 3 bases from V and 3 bases from J; bases unmatched to any gene: 5. CDR3 nucleotide sequence: TGTGCCAGCAGCTGGACAGGGGGTGATGACTATGGCTACACCTTC. This sequence encodes CASSWTGGDDYGYTF.

The chain joins TRBV3-1 (or the pseudogene TRBV3-2) to TRBJ1-6; D gene ambiguous. V lost 0 bases and J lost 2, with 11 bases in between. Germline assignment: CDR1 LGHDT and CDR2 YNNKEL (reference sequence). This CDR3 contains 17 residues. The chain's CDR3 is CASSQEREGPYNSPLHF. The CDR3 DNA is TGTGCCAGCAGCCAAGAGAGGGAGGGCCCCTATAATTCACCCCTCCACTTT.

The chain combines TRBV11-2 with TRBJ2-1; a weak D match, TRBD1 (8 bases). CDR3 length: 15 residues. The germline V gene encodes CDR1 SGHAT and CDR2 FQNNGV. V was trimmed by 2 bases and J by 9 bases, leaving 17 bases between them. CDR3 nucleotide sequence: TGTGCCAGCAGCTTATCACAGGGGGGGGCAGGTGAGCAGTTCTTC. Its protein product is CASSLSQGGAGEQFF.

V and J are TRBV4-1 and TRBJ1-6; perhaps TRBD1 as D (6 bases). This CDR3 region has 16 residues. Germline lookup yields CDR1 MGHRA and CDR2 YSYEKL. Trimming shortened V by 1 base and J by 4 bases, and 11 bases separated the two germline ends. In DNA, the CDR3 is TGCGCCAGCAGCCAAGGACAGGAACTATATAATTCACCCCTCCACTTT. Protein: CASSQGQELYNSPLHF.

This sequence joins TRBV12-3 or TRBV12-4 and TRBJ2-1; no reliable D call. This CDR3 spans 13 amino acids. V was cut by 1 base and J by 10 bases, with 11 bases left in between. The CDR3 loop reads CASSLGRRSEQFF. As DNA, the CDR3 is TGTGCCAGCAGTTTAGGCCGGCGGAGCGAGCAGTTCTTC.

This clone was observed a few times. The J gene is TRBJ2-1, the V gene TRBV14, with D possibly TRBD1 on 7 matching bases. V was cut by 3 bases and J by 7 bases, with 28 bases left in between. Germline V lookup: CDR1 SGHDN, CDR2 FVKESK. This CDR3 has 19 amino acids. CDR3 protein: CASSHTTQGGLSRVNEQFF. The DNA of the CDR3 is TGTGCCAGCAGCCATACCACTCAGGGGGGCCTAAGCAGGGTAAATGAGCAGTTCTTC. The full variable domain, its missing parts supplied by reference TRBV14 and TRBJ2-1, is EAGVTQFPSHSVIEKGQTVTLRCDPISGHDNLYWYRRVMGKEIKFLLHFVKESKQDESGMPNNRFLAERTGGTYSTLKVQPAELEDSGVYFCASSHTTQGGLSRVNEQFFGPGTRLTVL.

The V and J genes are TRBV5-1 and TRBJ1-4; a possible D gene is TRBD1 (5 bases). V lost 0 bases and J 6 bases, leaving 9 bases between the germline ends. This CDR3 comprises 14 residues. Germline lookup yields CDR1 SGHRS and CDR2 YFSETQ. The CDR3 protein is CASSLERGDEKLFF. Written as DNA, the CDR3 is TGCGCCAGCAGCTTGGAACGGGGGGATGAAAAACTGTTTTTT. Filled out from reference TRBV5-1 and TRBJ1-4, the complete variable domain reads KAGVTQTPRYLIKTRGQQVTLSCSPISGHRSVSWYQQTPGQGLQFLFEYFSETQRNKGNFPGRFSGRQFSNSRSEMNVSTLELGDSALYLCASSLERGDEKLFFGSGTQLSVL.

The CDR3 protein is CASSLRDRGGTF. DNA of the CDR3: TGTGCCAGCAGTCTCCGGGACAGGGGAGGAACCTTC. This chain uses TRBV3-1 (or the pseudogene TRBV3-2) with TRBJ1-2, with 10 nucleotides matching TRBD1. The length of the CDR3 is 12 residues. J gave up 14 bases and V 6 bases, and 9 bases lay outside the gene matches. The V gene's germline CDR1 is LGHDT and CDR2 YNNKEL (reference sequence).

There are a few counts of this clone. The chain recombines TRBV7-3 with TRBJ1-5; D not certain. Trimming removed 6 bases from V and 6 bases from J, with 12 bases in between. The CDR3 is 13 amino acids. CDR1 and CDR2 (germline): SGHTA, FQGTGA. CDR3 sequence reads: CASSLGVGQPQHF. Written as DNA, the CDR3 is TGTGCCAGCAGTCTCGGGGTGGGTCAGCCCCAGCATTTT. Based on the CDR3 plus reference TRBV7-3 and TRBJ1-5, the full variable domain is GAGVSQTPSNKVTEKGKYVELRCDPISGHTALYWYRQSLGQGPEFLIYFQGTGAADDSGLPNDRFFAVRPEGSVSTLKIQRTERGDSAVYLCASSLGVGQPQHFGDGTRLSIL.

This clone was picked up one time. This chain links TRBV23-1 with TRBJ1-6; weak D call: TRBD1 (6 bases). TRBV23-1 is sorted into the ORF group, with uncertain function. This CDR3 has 19 residues. V was cut by 5 bases and J by 7 bases, with 27 bases left in between. CDR3 nucleotide sequence: TGCGCCAGCAGTTCCCCTGTGACAGGCCTCCTATCTGGGAATTCACCCCTCCACTTT. It specifies CASSSPVTGLLSGNSPLHF.

The DNA for the CDR3 is TGCGCCAGCAGTGAGACAGGGCTCGGCTATGGCTACACCTTC. This codes for CASSETGLGYGYTF. V is TRBV10-2 and J is TRBJ1-2; perhaps TRBD1 as D (6 bases). This CDR3 region has 14 residues. Trimming removed 2 bases from V and 4 bases from J, with 11 bases in between. Germline V gene sequence: CDR1 WSHSY, CDR2 SAAADI.

This chain joins TRBV6-4 and TRBJ2-1; TRBD2 agrees at 11 bases. CDR3 size: 16 residues. V was pared by 2 bases and J by 6 bases, with 6 bases of the junction left unmatched. Germline lookup yields CDR1 MRHNA and CDR2 SNTAGT. The CDR3 bases are TGTGCCAGCAGTGACCTCGCGGGACTAGCGGCCAATGAGCAGTTCTTC. Its translation: CASSDLAGLAANEQFF.

The V and J genes are TRBV28 and TRBJ1-1; D is possibly TRBD1 (6 bases). The CDR3 covers 13 residues. CDR1 is MDHEN and CDR2 is SYDVKM in the germline V gene. Trimming pared 3 bases from V and 8 bases from J, leaving 13 bases between. The CDR3 loop reads CASSFGGGLEAFF. The CDR3 region has the DNA TGTGCCAGCAGTTTTGGGGGGGGCCTCGAAGCTTTCTTT.

The CDR3 region has the DNA TGTGCCTGGACCCCCGGGACAGGGGGGTGGGAGCAGTACTTC. Translated, it gives CAWTPGTGGWEQYF. V is TRBV30 and J is TRBJ2-7, with TRBD1 matching over 11 bases. The V segment lost 4 bases and the J segment 7 bases; nucleotides outside the gene matches: 9. The CDR3 consists of 14 residues. In germline, CDR1 is GTSNPN, CDR2 SVGIG (reference sequence).

This clone showed up many times. CDR3 DNA sequence: TGTGCCAGCAGCGGGGCAATACCACTCCCAAATGCTTTCTTT. Its protein is CASSGAIPLPNAFF. V usage is TRBV21-1 and J usage is TRBJ1-1; the listed D gene, TRBD1, was not tested against the DNA. TRBV21-1 is an annotated pseudogene. The CDR3 length is 14 residues.

The V and J genes are TRBV6-5 and TRBJ1-1; 10 bases map to TRBD1. The CDR3 spans 14 residues. The junction had 5 bases not matched to a gene; V was cut back by 5 bases and J by 5 bases. Germline lookup yields CDR1 MNHEY and CDR2 SVGAGI. The CDR3: CASSRGQGGTEAFF. CDR3 DNA sequence: TGTGCCAGCAGTCGCGGACAGGGGGGAACTGAAGCTTTCTTT.